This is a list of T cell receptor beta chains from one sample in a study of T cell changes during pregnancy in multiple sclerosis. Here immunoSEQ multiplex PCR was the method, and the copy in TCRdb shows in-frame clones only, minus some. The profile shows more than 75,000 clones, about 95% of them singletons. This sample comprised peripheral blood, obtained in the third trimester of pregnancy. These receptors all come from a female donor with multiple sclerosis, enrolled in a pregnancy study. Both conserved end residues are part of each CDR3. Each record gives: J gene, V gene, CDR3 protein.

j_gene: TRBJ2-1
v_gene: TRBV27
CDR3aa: CASSPRGGAYNEQFF

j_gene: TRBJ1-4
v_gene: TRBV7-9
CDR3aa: CASSLAQGHEKLFF

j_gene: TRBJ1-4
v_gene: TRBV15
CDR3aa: CATSRDGTEGEKLFF

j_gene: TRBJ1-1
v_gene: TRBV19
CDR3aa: CASSITGLNTEAFF

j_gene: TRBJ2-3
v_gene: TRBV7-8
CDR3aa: CASSPDVAGGQTSSTDTQYF

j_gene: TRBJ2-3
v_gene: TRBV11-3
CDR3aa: CASSLREGGGYTDTQYF

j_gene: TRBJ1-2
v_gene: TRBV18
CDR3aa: CASSPLYPSGTGGGEGYGYTF

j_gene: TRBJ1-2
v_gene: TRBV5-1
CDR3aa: CASSPGQTYYGYTF

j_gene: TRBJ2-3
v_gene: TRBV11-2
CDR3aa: CASSLDPRGITDTQYF

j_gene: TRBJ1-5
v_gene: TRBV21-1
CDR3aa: CASSKVEGANQPQHF

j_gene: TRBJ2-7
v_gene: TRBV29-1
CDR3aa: CSVEDRGTYEQYF

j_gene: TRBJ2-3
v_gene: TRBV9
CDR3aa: CASSVPRTSGASTDTQYF

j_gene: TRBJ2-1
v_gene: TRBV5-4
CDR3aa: CASSLDSIAGGFYNEQFF

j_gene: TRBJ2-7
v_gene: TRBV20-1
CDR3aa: CSATSGYEQYF

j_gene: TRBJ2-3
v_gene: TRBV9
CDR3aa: CASSVGQSGGVDDTQYF

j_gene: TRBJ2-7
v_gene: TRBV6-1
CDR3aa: CASSPVFSGAEQYF

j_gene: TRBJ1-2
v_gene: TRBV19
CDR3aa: CASSSDYGYTF

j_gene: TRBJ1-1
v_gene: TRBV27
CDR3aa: CASKLQGMNTEAFF

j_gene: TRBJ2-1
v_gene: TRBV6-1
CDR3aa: CASSEAAGGSYNEQFF

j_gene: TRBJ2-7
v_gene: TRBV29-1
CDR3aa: CSANSGGRDEQYF

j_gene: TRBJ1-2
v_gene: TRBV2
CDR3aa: CASSWTGEKSGYTF

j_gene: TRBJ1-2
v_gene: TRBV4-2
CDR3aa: CASSQGPGDRGRLGYGYTF

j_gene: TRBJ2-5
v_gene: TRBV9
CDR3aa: CASSERERQETQYF

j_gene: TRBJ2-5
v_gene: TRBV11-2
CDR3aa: CASSLGGLQETQYF

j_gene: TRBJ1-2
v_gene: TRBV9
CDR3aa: CASSVEGGGGYGYTF

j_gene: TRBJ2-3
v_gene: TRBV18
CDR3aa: CASSQVGGAGDTQYF

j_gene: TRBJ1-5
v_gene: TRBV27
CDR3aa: CASSPAEGVNQPQHF

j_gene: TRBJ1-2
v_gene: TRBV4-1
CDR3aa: CASSQEGPDRNYGYTF